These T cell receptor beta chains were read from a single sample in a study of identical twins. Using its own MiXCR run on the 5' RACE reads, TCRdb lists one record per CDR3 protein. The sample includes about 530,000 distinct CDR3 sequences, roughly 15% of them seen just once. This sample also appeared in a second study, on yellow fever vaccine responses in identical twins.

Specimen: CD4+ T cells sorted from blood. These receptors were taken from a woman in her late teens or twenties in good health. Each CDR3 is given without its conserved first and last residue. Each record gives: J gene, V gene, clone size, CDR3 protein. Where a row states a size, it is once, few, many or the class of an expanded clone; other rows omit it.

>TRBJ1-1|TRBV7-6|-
ASSPRAGVEAF
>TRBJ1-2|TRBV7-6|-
ASSLEVEAAYGYT
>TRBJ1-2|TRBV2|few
ASSEKSPYGYT
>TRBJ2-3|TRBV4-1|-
ASSQGLITDTQY
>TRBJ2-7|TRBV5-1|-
ASKRAGTYSYEQY
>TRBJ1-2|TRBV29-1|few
SVERTGRNYGYT
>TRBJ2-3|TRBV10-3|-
AISVIETDTQY
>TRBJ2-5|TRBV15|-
ATSSIVGVGGPQY
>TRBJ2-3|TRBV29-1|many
SGNRGDTQY
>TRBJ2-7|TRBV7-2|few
ASSLADGVEQY
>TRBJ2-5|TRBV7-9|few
ASSLPGVETQY
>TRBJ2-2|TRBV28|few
ASSLADRGTGELF
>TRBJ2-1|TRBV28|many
ASGSALVNEQF
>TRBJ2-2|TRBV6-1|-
ASSTGTGFGGELF
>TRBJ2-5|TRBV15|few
ATSSRLAGGFPETQY
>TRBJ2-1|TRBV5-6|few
ASADDPFTEQF
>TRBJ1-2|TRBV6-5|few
ASSSRDYGYT
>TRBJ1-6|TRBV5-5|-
ASSFSPGYNSPLH
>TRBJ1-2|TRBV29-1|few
SVPNIYGYT
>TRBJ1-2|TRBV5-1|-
ASSSNWEDYGYT
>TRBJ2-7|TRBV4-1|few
ASSQKGATNEQY
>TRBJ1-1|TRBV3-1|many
ASSDGSKLRSTEAF
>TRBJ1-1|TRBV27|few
ASSPLRAPNTEAF
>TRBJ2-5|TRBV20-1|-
SAKRDRQETQY
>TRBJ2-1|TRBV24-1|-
ATSPGFQSIGVYNEQF
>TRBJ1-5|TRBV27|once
ACRTGYGQPQH
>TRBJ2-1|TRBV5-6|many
ASSLTGQQF
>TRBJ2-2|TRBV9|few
ASSVLAGTNTGELF
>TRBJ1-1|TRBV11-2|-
ASSRNFGANTEAF
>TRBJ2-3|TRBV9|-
ASSTSGSQRDTQY
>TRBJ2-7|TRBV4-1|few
ASSQGIRGYEQY